Listed below are T cell receptor beta chains from one sample, sequenced in a study of blood T cell repertoires in COVID-19. Some clones are missing from TCRdb's copy, which holds only in-frame ones; the method was immunoSEQ multiplex PCR. The table lists roughly 420,000 clones, roughly 90% of them singletons. What was sequenced was PBMCs or T cells enriched from blood (not recorded which). Source of these receptors: a woman aged 25 to 39 with acute COVID-19. The conserved cysteine and the conserved F or W are not part of the CDR3 here. A D gene is named only where the DNA matches it firmly. Rows give clone size only sometimes, using once, few, many, or a class for an expanded clone.

TRBJ2-7	TRBD1	TRBV25-1	.	ASSPGGVSSYEQY
TRBJ1-2	.	TRBV28	.	ASSPPGTGGYT
TRBJ1-6	TRBD1	TRBV5-1	few	ASSWKGGQGESPLH
TRBJ2-1	.	TRBV5-1	.	ASSADRSSSYNEQF
TRBJ2-2	TRBD2	TRBV7-9	few	ASSRLAGDTGELF
TRBJ2-1	TRBD2	TRBV9	.	ASSVGLAGYEQF
TRBJ2-1	TRBD2	TRBV3-1/TRBV3-2	.	ASSQRSGGRYNEQF
TRBJ2-5	.	TRBV6-5	.	ASDITRGETQY
TRBJ2-1	TRBD2	TRBV9	.	ASSASGGAYNEQF
TRBJ1-5	.	TRBV29-1	.	SVRQHGNQPQH
TRBJ2-4	TRBD1	TRBV12-3/TRBV12-4	.	ASAETGLNIQY
TRBJ2-3	TRBD2	TRBV19	.	ASSILRGYTDTQY
TRBJ2-1	.	TRBV27	.	ASSLGGFAGGEQF
TRBJ2-3	TRBD2	TRBV5-1	once	ASSLYTSGTDTQY
TRBJ1-6	.	TRBV7-9	.	ASEIGGGYNSPLH
TRBJ1-1	TRBD1	TRBV6-5	once	ASRTGGNTEAF
TRBJ1-2	TRBD1	TRBV4-3	.	ASSPDRGADYGYT
TRBJ2-1	TRBD2	TRBV5-1	.	ASSETPFSGGTNEQF
TRBJ1-1	TRBD1	TRBV30	.	AWRTGGMSEAF
TRBJ2-3	.	TRBV29-1	.	SVRGVTDTQY
TRBJ2-1	.	TRBV3-1/TRBV3-2	.	ASSQVGPHGHEQF
TRBJ2-7	.	TRBV29-1	.	SVEDSSYEQY
TRBJ2-7	TRBD1	TRBV10-3	.	ATTGEPYEQY
TRBJ1-5	.	TRBV6-5	few	ATSSYSNQPQH
TRBJ2-1	.	TRBV2	.	ASSPTVPLGSYNEQF
TRBJ1-4	.	TRBV18	.	ASSPRVPQDGATNEKLF
TRBJ2-3	TRBD2	TRBV13	.	ASSAAGTSGGTWDTQY
TRBJ2-7	TRBD1	TRBV6-5	once	ASRRQGRNEQY
TRBJ2-3	TRBD1	TRBV24-1	.	ATSPDRAADTQY
TRBJ2-2	.	TRBV9	.	ASSVGGYTGELF
TRBJ2-2	.	TRBV24-1	.	ATSDLGHAGGELF
TRBJ1-1	.	TRBV25-1	.	ASSDYRVGDTEAF
TRBJ2-7	TRBD1	TRBV2	.	ASTRGLENEQY
TRBJ2-1	.	TRBV5-1	.	ASSLGAENNEQF
TRBJ2-1	TRBD1	TRBV2	.	ARRTGGLYNEQF
TRBJ1-3	TRBD1	TRBV10-3	.	AISGTGPLEYTIY
TRBJ1-1	.	TRBV2	.	ASQRRLGGVDTEAF